A selection of T cell receptor beta chains follows, all from one sample in a study of CD8 T cells in ankylosing spondylitis. Using its own MiXCR run on the 5' RACE reads, TCRdb lists one record per CDR3 protein. This table holds about 220,000 distinct CDR3 sequences, about 10% found once. The sequencing input was blood, either unsorted or a sorted T cell fraction (not recorded which). The receptor source for this set is a male donor with ankylosing spondylitis or in good health (not recorded which). Both conserved end residues are part of each CDR3. The order of the fields is clone size, D gene, V gene, J gene, CDR3 DNA, CDR3 protein. A D gene is named only where the DNA matches it firmly. Some rows have no size entry. The others give once, few or many, or a class for an expanded clone.

many	TRBD2	TRBV12-3/TRBV12-4	TRBJ2-3	TGTGCCAGCTCACCACGGCGGGGGGGAAGCACAGATACGCAGTATTTT	CASSPRRGGSTDTQYF
many	.	TRBV7-9	TRBJ2-7	TGTGCCAGCAGCTTAGTAGAACAGGGTCCCTACGAGCAGTACTTC	CASSLVEQGPYEQYF
once	.	TRBV3-1	TRBJ2-1	TGTGCCAGCAGCCAAGATGTGGGGGGCGCGTTCCACAATGAGCAGTTCTTC	CASSQDVGGAFHNEQFF
.	TRBD1	TRBV5-1	TRBJ2-2	TGCGCCAGCAGCGCGGAGCGACAGGGTACGGCCGGGGAGCTGTTTTTT	CASSAERQGTAGELFF
many	TRBD2	TRBV11-2	TRBJ2-2	TGTGCCAGCAGCTTCGGCGGGACTAGCGGTCCGAACACCGGGGAGCTGTTTTTT	CASSFGGTSGPNTGELFF
many	TRBD1	TRBV28	TRBJ1-2	TGTGCCAGCAGTTACGACAGGGTACCTAACTATGGCTACACCTTC	CASSYDRVPNYGYTF
few	TRBD2	TRBV5-1	TRBJ2-5	TGCGCCAGCAGCTTCGCGAGCGGGGGGGCGGCGAGAGAGACCCAGTACTTC	CASSFASGGAARETQYF
many	.	TRBV5-1	TRBJ2-6	TGCGCCAGCATGTGGGGGGGCGGACTTTCTGGGGCCAACGTCCTGACTTTC	CASMWGGGLSGANVLTF
.	.	TRBV24-1	TRBJ1-1	TGTGCCACCAGTGATTTAAGGCGACAGATGAACACTGAAGCTTTCTTT	CATSDLRRQMNTEAFF
.	.	TRBV7-9	TRBJ2-5	TGTGCCAGCAGCAGTAAGGGGCCGATAGAGACCCAGTACTTC	CASSSKGPIETQYF
many	TRBD1	TRBV20-1	TRBJ1-6	TGCAGGGCCCAGGGGGGCTATAATTCACCCCTCCACTTT	CRAQGGYNSPLHF
few	TRBD1	TRBV5-6	TRBJ1-5	TGTGCCAGCAGCTACGGGACAGCGGACTTCAATCAGCCCCAGCATTTT	CASSYGTADFNQPQHF
many	TRBD2	TRBV15	TRBJ2-7	TGTGCCACCAGCATTGGGGCTAGCGGCTACGAGCAGTACTTC	CATSIGASGYEQYF
.	.	TRBV5-5	TRBJ2-6	TGTGCCAGCAGCGCGGACCCTGGGGCCAACGTCCTGACTTTC	CASSADPGANVLTF
many	.	TRBV12-3/TRBV12-4	TRBJ2-6	TGTGCCAGCAGTTTCCACAGGCTGCAGTCTGGGGCCAACGTCCTGACTTTC	CASSFHRLQSGANVLTF
.	TRBD1	TRBV27	TRBJ2-1	TGTGCCAGCAGTTTATCGACAGGGGCGTACAATGAGCAGTTCTTC	CASSLSTGAYNEQFF
many	TRBD1	TRBV7-7	TRBJ2-1	TGTGCTAGCAGCCTCACAGGGGCTGGTAATGAGCAGTTCTTC	CASSLTGAGNEQFF
many	.	TRBV5-6	TRBJ2-3	TGTGCCAGCAGCTTCTCCACACTGCGCTACGATACGCAGTATTTT	CASSFSTLRYDTQYF
few	.	TRBV3-1	TRBJ2-1	TGTGCCAGCAGCCAAGGTACCGGGGCTCAGCAGTTCTTC	CASSQGTGAQQFF
many	.	TRBV27	TRBJ1-6	TGTGCCAGCAGTTTATGGACGGCCTATAATTCACCCCTCCACTTT	CASSLWTAYNSPLHF
few	.	TRBV12-3/TRBV12-4	TRBJ2-6	TGTGCCAGCAGTCCTGGGGCCAACGTCCTGACTTTC	CASSPGANVLTF
.	.	TRBV24-1	TRBJ2-3	TGTGCCACCAGTGATTACAGGGGAGGCATCACAGATACGCAGTATTTT	CATSDYRGGITDTQYF
many	.	TRBV6-1	TRBJ2-2	TGTGCCAGCAGTCCCTTGTACGACCTCCGAACCAACACCGGGGAGCTGTTTTTT	CASSPLYDLRTNTGELFF
medium-sized	.	TRBV28	TRBJ1-4	TGTGCCAGCAGCCGTAGTGACAGTCCCAATGAAAAACTGTTTTTT	CASSRSDSPNEKLFF
many	.	TRBV5-1	TRBJ2-2	TGCGCCAGCGCGCCGTCTGGGACCGGGGAGCTGTTTTTT	CASAPSGTGELFF
few	.	TRBV5-1	TRBJ2-5	TGCGCCAGCAGCGGAGGGGAAGGCCAAGAGACCCAGTACTTC	CASSGGEGQETQYF
many	.	TRBV7-2	TRBJ1-5	TGTGCCAGCAGCCTGAATCCAGGGGCAACCAATCAGCCCCAGCATTTT	CASSLNPGATNQPQHF
few	TRBD1	TRBV12-3/TRBV12-4	TRBJ2-3	TGTGCCAGCAGTTCGGGCGGTATACAGGGGGTCACAGATACGCAGTATTTT	CASSSGGIQGVTDTQYF
many	TRBD2	TRBV6-5	TRBJ2-1	TGTGCCAGCAGTTACTCCCCCACTAGCGGGGTGTACAATGAGCAGTTCTTC	CASSYSPTSGVYNEQFF
few	.	TRBV6-5	TRBJ1-4	TGTGCCAGCAGTTACTCGTGGGGGACAAGGAATGAAAAACTGTTTTTT	CASSYSWGTRNEKLFF
.	.	TRBV5-1	TRBJ2-5	TGCGCCAGCAGTGCTCAGAAGGGGGGAGAGACCCAGTACTTC	CASSAQKGGETQYF
many	.	TRBV7-7	TRBJ2-1	TGTGCTAGCAGCTTTTACAATGAGCAGTTCTTC	CASSFYNEQFF
many	TRBD1	TRBV5-1	TRBJ2-2	TGCGCCAGCAGCACCGGGACAGCCTACACCGGGGAGCTGTTTTTT	CASSTGTAYTGELFF
.	TRBD1	TRBV7-9	TRBJ1-1	TGTGCCAGCAGCTTAATAACAGGGGCAGCTTTCTTT	CASSLITGAAFF
.	TRBD1	TRBV19	TRBJ2-7	TGTGCCAGTAGTATAGGTTTCGGGACAGCAGACGAGCAGTACTTC	CASSIGFGTADEQYF
many	TRBD2	TRBV6-1	TRBJ2-5	TGTGCCAGCAGTGGTAGCGGGGGGGAGACCCAGTACTTC	CASSGSGGETQYF
many	.	TRBV24-1	TRBJ2-1	TGTGCCACCAGCCCAGCCCGGGACGGTGTCAATGAGCAGTTCTTC	CATSPARDGVNEQFF
few	.	TRBV7-2	TRBJ1-1	TGTGCCAGCAGCACGGACCGGAGTGAAGCTTTCTTT	CASSTDRSEAFF